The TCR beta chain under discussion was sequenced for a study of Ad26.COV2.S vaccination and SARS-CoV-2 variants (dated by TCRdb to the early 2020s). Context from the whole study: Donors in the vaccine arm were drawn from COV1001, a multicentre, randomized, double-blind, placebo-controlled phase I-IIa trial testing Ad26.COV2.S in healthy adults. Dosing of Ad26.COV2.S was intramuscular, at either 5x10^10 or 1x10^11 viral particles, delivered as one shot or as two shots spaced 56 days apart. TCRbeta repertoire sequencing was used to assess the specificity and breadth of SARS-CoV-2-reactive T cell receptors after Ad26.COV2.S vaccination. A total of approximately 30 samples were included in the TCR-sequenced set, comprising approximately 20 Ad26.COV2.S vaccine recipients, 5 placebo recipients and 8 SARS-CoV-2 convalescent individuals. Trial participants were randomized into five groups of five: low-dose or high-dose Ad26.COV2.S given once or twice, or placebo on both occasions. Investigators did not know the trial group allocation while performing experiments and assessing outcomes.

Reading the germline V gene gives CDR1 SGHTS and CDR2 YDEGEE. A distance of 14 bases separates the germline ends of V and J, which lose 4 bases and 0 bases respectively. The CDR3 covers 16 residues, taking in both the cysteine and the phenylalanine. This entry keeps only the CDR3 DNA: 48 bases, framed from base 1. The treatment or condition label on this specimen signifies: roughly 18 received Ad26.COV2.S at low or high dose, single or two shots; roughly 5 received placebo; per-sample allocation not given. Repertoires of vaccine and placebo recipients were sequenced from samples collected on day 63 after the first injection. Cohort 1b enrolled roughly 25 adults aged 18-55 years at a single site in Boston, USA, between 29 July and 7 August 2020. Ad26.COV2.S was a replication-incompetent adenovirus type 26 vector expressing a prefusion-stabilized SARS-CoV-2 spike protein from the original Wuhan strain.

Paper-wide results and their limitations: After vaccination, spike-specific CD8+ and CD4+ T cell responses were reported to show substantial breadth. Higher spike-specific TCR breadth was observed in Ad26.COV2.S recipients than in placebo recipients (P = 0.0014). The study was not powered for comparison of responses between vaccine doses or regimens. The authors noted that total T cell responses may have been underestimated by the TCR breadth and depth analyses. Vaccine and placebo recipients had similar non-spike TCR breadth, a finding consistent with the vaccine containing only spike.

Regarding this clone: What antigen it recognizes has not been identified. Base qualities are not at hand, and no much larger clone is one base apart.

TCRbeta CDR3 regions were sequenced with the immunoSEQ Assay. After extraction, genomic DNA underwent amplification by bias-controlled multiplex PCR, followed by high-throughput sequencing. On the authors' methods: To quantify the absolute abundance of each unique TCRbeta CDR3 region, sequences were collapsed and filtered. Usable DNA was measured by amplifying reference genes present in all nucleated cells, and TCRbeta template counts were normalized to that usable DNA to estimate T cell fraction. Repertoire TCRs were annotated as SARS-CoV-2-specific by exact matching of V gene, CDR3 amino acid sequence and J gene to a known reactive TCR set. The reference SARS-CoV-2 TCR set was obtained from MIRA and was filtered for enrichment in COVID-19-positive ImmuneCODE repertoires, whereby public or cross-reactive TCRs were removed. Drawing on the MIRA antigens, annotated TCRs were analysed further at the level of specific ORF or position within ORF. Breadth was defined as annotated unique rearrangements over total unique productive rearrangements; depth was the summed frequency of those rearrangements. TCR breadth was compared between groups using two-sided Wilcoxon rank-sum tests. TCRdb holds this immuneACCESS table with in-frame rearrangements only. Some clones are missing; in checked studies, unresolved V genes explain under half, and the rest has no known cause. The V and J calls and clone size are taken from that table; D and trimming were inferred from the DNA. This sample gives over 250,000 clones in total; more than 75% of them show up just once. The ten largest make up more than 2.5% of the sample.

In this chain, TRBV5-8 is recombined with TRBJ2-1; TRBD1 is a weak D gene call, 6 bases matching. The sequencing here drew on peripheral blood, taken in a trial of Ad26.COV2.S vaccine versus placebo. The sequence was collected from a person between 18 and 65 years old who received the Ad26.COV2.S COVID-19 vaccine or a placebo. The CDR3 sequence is CASSLNDRLSYNEQFF. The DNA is TGTGCCAGCAGCCTAAATGACAGGCTCTCCTACAATGAGCAGTTCTTC. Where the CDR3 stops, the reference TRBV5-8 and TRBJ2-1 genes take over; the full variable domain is EAGVTQSPTHLIKTRGQQATLRCSPISGHTSVYWYQQALGLGLQFLLWYDEGEERNRGNFPPRFSGRQFPNYSSELNVNALELEDSALYLCASSLNDRLSYNEQFFGPGTRLTVL.